The clone carrying this TCR beta chain was seen more than once but under ten times. Antigen unknown. This entry comes from a study of blood T cells in healthy people across ages. General observations from the study: More naive CD4+ cells and higher diversity were found in long-lived than in aged donors.

PCR was performed a second time for about 7 to 11 cycles using a sample-barcoded 5' primer and a J-beta primer mix. TCRdb used MiXCR to reprocess the 5' RACE reads, holding one entry per CDR3 protein. The sample lists roughly 1.6 million distinct CDR3 sequences; 30% to 40% were seen once. Trimming took 3 bases from V and 0 from J, leaving 10 bases between them. Germline loops: CDR1 SGHRS, CDR2 YFSETQ. The CDR3 totals 16 residues. The chain is built from TRBV5-1 and TRBJ2-6, with D possibly matching TRBD1 (6 bases). The clonotype originates from a woman aged 25-40 years in good health. Material for sequencing was blood. DNA for the CDR3: TGCGCCAGCAGCTACGGCAGGGGCTCTGGGGCCAACGTCCTGACTTTC. This encodes CASSYGRGSGANVLTF.